The present TCR beta chain was sequenced within a study of T cell responses to AZD1222 COVID-19 vaccine. CDR1 is SGDLS and CDR2 is YYNGEE in the germline V gene. V lost 10 bases and J lost 2; bases outside the gene matches: 17. The CDR3 runs 17 residues. Profiled with immunoSEQ multiplex PCR; TCRdb holds only in-frame clones, not every one. The table lists tens of thousands of clones, around 86% of them singletons. Study-level points and caveats: Unmutated variant regions reportedly attract nearly half of all spike-specific TCRs.

As concerns this clone: The target antigen is unknown.

This specimen consisted of peripheral blood, obtained on day 0 of AZD1222 vaccination. The rearrangement links TRBV9 to TRBJ1-5, with TRBD1 matching over 8 bases. The origin of this receptor is an adult in good health. The CDR3 loop is CASRRAGGRNGNQPQHF. Written as DNA, the CDR3 is TGTGCCTCTCGCAGGGCAGGGGGCCGGAATGGCAATCAGCCCCAGCATTTT.